This TCR beta chain derives from a study of a mutant IDH1 vaccine in newly diagnosed glioma. Germline V gives CDR1 MGHRA, CDR2 YSYEKL. The V end was cut by 0 bases, the J end by 5 bases, with 7 bases between. CDR3 length equals 14 residues. Study-wide findings and caveats: Among all patients, vaccine-induced immune responses occurred in around 94%.

Documented time point: week 47, end of study. What each vaccine dose contained was 300 ug of mutant IDH1 20-mer peptide, accompanied by topical imiquimod. Points on this clone: Antigen: not known.

Method: immunoSEQ multiplex PCR; TCRdb's copy keeps in-frame clones and lacks some. Of roughly 86,000 clones listed, 75% to 85% are singletons. The chain links TRBV4-1 to TRBJ2-2; a possible D gene is TRBD1 (6 bases). This clonotype was sampled from a man aged 35-49 years with glioma. This material consisted of PBMCs, taken from a glioma patient whose treatment included an IDH1 peptide vaccine. CDR3 loop: CASSQDTGTGELFF. The CDR3 bases are TGCGCCAGCAGCCAAGATACAGGGACCGGGGAGCTGTTTTTT.